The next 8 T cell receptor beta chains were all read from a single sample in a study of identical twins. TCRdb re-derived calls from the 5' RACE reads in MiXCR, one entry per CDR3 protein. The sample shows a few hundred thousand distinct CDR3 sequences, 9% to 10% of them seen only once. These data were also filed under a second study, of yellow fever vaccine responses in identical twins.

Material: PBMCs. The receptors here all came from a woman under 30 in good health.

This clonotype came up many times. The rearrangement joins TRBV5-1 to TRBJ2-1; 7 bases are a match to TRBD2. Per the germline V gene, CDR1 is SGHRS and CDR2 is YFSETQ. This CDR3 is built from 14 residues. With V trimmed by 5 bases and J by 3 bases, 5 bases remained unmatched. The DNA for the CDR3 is TGCGCCAGCAGTAGGACTAGTGACTACAATGAGCAGTTCTTC. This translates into CASSRTSDYNEQFF.

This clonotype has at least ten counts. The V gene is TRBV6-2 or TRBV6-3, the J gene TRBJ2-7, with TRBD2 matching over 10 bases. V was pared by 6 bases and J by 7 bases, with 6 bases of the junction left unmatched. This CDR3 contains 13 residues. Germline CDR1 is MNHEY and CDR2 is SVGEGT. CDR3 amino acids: CASRASGSEEQYF. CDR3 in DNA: TGTGCCAGCAGGGCTAGCGGGAGTGAAGAGCAGTACTTC.

The CDR3, as DNA: TGCGCCAGCAGTGTGGGACAGGGGGCGGTCGGGGAGCTGTTTTTT. Its translation: CASSVGQGAVGELFF. The chain joins TRBV10-1 to TRBJ2-2; 12 bases line up with TRBD1. V gave up 4 bases and J gave up 7 bases; unmatched junction bases: 4. Germline-derived CDR1 and CDR2 are WNHNN and SYGVQD (reference sequence). This CDR3 has 15 residues.

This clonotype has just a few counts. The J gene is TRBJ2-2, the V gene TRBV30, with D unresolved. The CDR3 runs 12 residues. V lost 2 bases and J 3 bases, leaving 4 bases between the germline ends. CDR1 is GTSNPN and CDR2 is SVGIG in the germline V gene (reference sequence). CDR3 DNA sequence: TGTGCCTGGAGTCCATACACCGGGGAGCTGTTTTTT. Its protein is CAWSPYTGELFF.

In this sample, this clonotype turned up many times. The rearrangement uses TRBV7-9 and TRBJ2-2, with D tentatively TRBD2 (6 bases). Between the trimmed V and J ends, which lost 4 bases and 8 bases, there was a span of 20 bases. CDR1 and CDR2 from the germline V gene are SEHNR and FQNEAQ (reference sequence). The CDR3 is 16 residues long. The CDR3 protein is CASSSSGAKGGGELFF. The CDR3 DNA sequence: TGTGCCAGCAGCTCATCTGGCGCGAAAGGAGGGGGGGAGCTGTTTTTT. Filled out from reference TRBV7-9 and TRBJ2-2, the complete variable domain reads DTGVSQNPRHKITKRGQNVTFRCDPISEHNRLYWYRQTLGQGPEFLTYFQNEAQLEKSRLLSDRFSAERPKGSFSTLEIQRTEQGDSAMYLCASSSSGAKGGGELFFGEGSRLTVL.

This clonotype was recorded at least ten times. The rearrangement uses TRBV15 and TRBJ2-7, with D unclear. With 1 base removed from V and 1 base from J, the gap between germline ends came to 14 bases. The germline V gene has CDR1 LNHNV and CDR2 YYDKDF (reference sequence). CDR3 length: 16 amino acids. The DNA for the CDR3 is TGTGCCACCAGCAGAGGTACCGTAAGCTCGTCCTACGAGCAGTACTTC. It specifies CATSRGTVSSSYEQYF.

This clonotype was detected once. The CDR3: CAWSSAQYTGELFF. The CDR3 DNA reads as TGTGCCTGGAGTTCGGCGCAGTACACCGGGGAGCTGTTTTTT. This chain uses TRBV30 with TRBJ2-2; D is unresolved. With 2 bases removed from V and 3 bases from J, the gap between germline ends came to 10 bases. This CDR3 is built from 14 residues. Per the germline V gene, CDR1 is GTSNPN and CDR2 is SVGIG (reference sequence).

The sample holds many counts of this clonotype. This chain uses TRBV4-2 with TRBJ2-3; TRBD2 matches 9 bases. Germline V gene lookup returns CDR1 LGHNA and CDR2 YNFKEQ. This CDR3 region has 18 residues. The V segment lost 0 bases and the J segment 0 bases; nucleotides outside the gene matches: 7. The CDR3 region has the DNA TGTGCCAGCAGCCAAGATAAATCAGCGGGGGGAAGCACAGATACGCAGTATTTT. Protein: CASSQDKSAGGSTDTQYF.